The 30 T cell receptor beta chains below come from one sample, sequenced in a study of patients and donors after allogeneic stem cell transplantation. Using its own MiXCR run on the RT-PCR reads, TCRdb lists one record per CDR3 protein. This table holds roughly 200,000 distinct CDR3 sequences, less than 45% found once. Sequencing used blood, either unsorted or a sorted T cell fraction (not recorded which). These receptors all come from a human donor who was either an allogeneic HSCT recipient or a stem cell or donor lymphocyte infusion donor (not recorded which). It is not recorded whose cells these are; they may come from a transplant donor.

This clonotype was found a few times. This chain uses TRBV9 with TRBJ2-1; D is ambiguous. The CDR3 length is 16 residues. V was cut by 4 bases and J by 5 bases, with 19 bases left in between. Per germline, CDR1 SGDLS and CDR2 YYNGEE. CDR3 bases: TGTGCCAGCAGCTCCGGAAAGAACCAATACAACAATGAGCAGTTCTTC. It yields the protein CASSSGKNQYNNEQFF.

The chain links TRBV14 to TRBJ2-7; D assignment may be TRBD1 or TRBD2 (6 bases each). V dropped 0 bases and J dropped 2 bases, with 11 bases sitting between them. Germline CDR1 is SGHDN and CDR2 is FVKESK. CDR3 length equals 15 residues. CDR3 in DNA: TGTGCCAGCAGCCAAGAGGAGGGGGGAACCTACGAGCAGTACTTC. Translation: CASSQEEGGTYEQYF.

This sequence joins TRBV6-4 and TRBJ2-1; 7 bases match TRBD2. V trimming: 4 bases; J trimming: 4 bases; junction bases outside the gene matches: 7. Germline V gene data show CDR1 as MRHNA and CDR2 as SNTAGT. The CDR3 contains 15 residues. CDR3 residues: CASSVEAGNYNEQFF. The CDR3, as DNA: TGTGCCAGCAGTGTGGAAGCGGGAAATTACAATGAGCAGTTCTTC.

This CDR3 reads CASSTGTRARETQYF. For the CDR3, the DNA is TGTGCCAGCAGCACCGGGACCCGAGCAAGAGAGACCCAGTACTTC. The chain combines TRBV7-8 with TRBJ2-5; D is possibly TRBD1 or TRBD2 (5 bases each). V was shortened by 5 bases and J by 4 bases, with 17 bases between the two germline ends. Germline V gene data show CDR1 as SGHVS and CDR2 as FQNEAQ. The CDR3 runs to 15 residues.

This clonotype has more than one count but fewer than ten. The genes are TRBV12-3 or TRBV12-4 and TRBJ1-2; D is unresolved. This CDR3 has 17 amino acids. The V gene lost 3 bases and the J gene lost 5 bases, with 22 bases spanning the gap. CDR3 amino acids: CASSFGTPGSRSYGYTF. CDR3 DNA sequence: TGTGCCAGCAGTTTTGGTACCCCAGGCAGCAGATCTTATGGCTACACCTTC.

V gene TRBV18 combines with J gene TRBJ2-7, with D possibly TRBD2 on 6 matching bases. V was cut by 3 bases and J by 3 bases, with 15 bases left in between. This CDR3 is built from 15 residues. From germline, CDR1 is KGHSH and CDR2 LQKENI. CDR3 coding DNA: TGTGCCAGCTCACCTGCGGGGACGGGGAGCTACGAGCAGTACTTC. It translates to CASSPAGTGSYEQYF.

The rearrangement uses TRBV6-1 and TRBJ1-6; unclear D gene. Germline loops: CDR1 MNHNS, CDR2 SASEGT. There are 15 residues in the CDR3. V dropped 3 bases and J dropped 11 bases, with 17 bases sitting between them. This CDR3 is CASSDQDGHGTPLHF. CDR3 sequence (DNA): TGTGCCAGCAGTGACCAGGACGGGCATGGGACACCCCTCCACTTT.

The chain recombines TRBV12-3 or TRBV12-4 with TRBJ2-1; TRBD2 matches 12 bases. The junction had 4 bases not matched to a gene; V was cut back by 4 bases and J by 9 bases. This CDR3 region has 14 residues. The CDR3 loop is CASSWGTSGPEQFF. For the CDR3, the DNA is TGTGCCAGCAGTTGGGGGACTAGCGGGCCTGAGCAGTTCTTC.

This clonotype was detected only a few times. The rearrangement uses TRBV4-2 and TRBJ1-3, with 8 bases lining up with TRBD1. Trimming took 4 bases from V and 0 from J; bases not matched to a gene: 8. Germline V gives CDR1 LGHNA, CDR2 YNFKEQ. There are 17 residues in the CDR3. The CDR3, as DNA: TGTGCCAGCAGCCGGGCAGGGGGCACCCCCTCTGGAAACACCATATATTTT. This gives the protein CASSRAGGTPSGNTIYF.

V gene TRBV30 combines with J gene TRBJ1-4; D not resolved. The V gene lost 0 bases and the J gene lost 0 bases, with 8 bases spanning the gap. Looked up from germline, CDR1 is GTSNPN and CDR2 is SVGIG (reference sequence). This CDR3 spans 15 amino acids. The CDR3 loop is CAWSVRTATNEKLFF. For the CDR3, the DNA is TGTGCCTGGAGTGTAAGGACGGCAACTAATGAAAAACTGTTTTTT.

Comments on this clonotype: A read error may account for a junction end that differs from germline. The chain links TRBV6-5 to TRBJ1-6; no firm D call. The CDR3 length is 15 residues. The germline CDR1 and CDR2 sequences are MNHEY and SVGAGI. The CDR3 loop is CAGSPTEGRNSPLHF. The CDR3 region has the DNA TGTGCCGGCAGCCCTACCGAGGGAAGGAATTCACCCCTCCACTTT.

This clonotype has a handful of counts. The chain recombines TRBV20-1 with TRBJ2-3; no clear D. Trimming removed 0 bases from V and 2 bases from J, with 6 bases in between. This CDR3 has 13 amino acids. Germline loops: CDR1 DFQATT, CDR2 SNEGSKA (reference sequence). CDR3 sequence: CSARERATDTQYF. In DNA, the CDR3 is TGCAGTGCTAGAGAAAGGGCCACAGATACGCAGTATTTT.

The rearrangement joins TRBV20-1 to TRBJ2-3; the match to TRBD2 covers 9 bases. V lost 7 bases and J lost 4; bases outside the gene matches: 18. Germline V lookup: CDR1 DFQATT, CDR2 SNEGSKA (reference sequence). CDR3 length: 17 amino acids. CDR3 protein: CSGNPIFSGSYADTQYF. CDR3 nucleotides: TGCAGTGGAAATCCGATATTTAGCGGGAGTTACGCAGATACGCAGTATTTT.

The chain is built from TRBV4-2 and TRBJ2-2; unclear D gene. The V and J ends lost 4 bases and 3 bases respectively, with 6 bases between them. CDR3 length: 13 amino acids. Germline CDR1 reads LGHNA; CDR2 reads YNFKEQ. As DNA, the CDR3 is TGTGCCAGCAGCCGAGAATACACCGGGGAGCTGTTTTTT. Translating gives CASSREYTGELFF.

This clonotype was picked up many times. The rearrangement links TRBV12-3 or TRBV12-4 to TRBJ1-1; 7 bases are a match to TRBD1. With V trimmed by 4 bases and J by 8 bases, 4 bases remained unmatched. The CDR3 length is 12 residues. The CDR3 spells CASSSTGAEAFF. The CDR3, as DNA: TGTGCCAGCAGTTCAACAGGGGCGGAAGCTTTCTTT.

J is TRBJ1-1 and V is TRBV20-1; D remains ambiguous. Per germline, CDR1 DFQATT and CDR2 SNEGSKA (reference sequence). V was shortened by 5 bases and J by 0 bases, with 13 bases between the two germline ends. This CDR3 has 14 residues. The CDR3 spells CSAPGLGMNTEAFF. The CDR3 bases are TGCAGTGCTCCCGGACTGGGAATGAACACTGAAGCTTTCTTT.

This clonotype showed up just a few times. The CDR3 nucleotides read TGCAGTGCTAGCGCAAGGCCTGGGGCAGGGCATTTT. Its protein is CSASARPGAGHF. This chain links TRBV20-1 with TRBJ1-5, with D perhaps matching TRBD1 (5 bases). The germline V gene has CDR1 DFQATT and CDR2 SNEGSKA (reference sequence). The CDR3 is 12 amino acids. V was shortened by 3 bases and J by 15 bases, with 18 bases between the two germline ends.

This clonotype has more than one count but fewer than ten. The rearrangement joins TRBV12-3 or TRBV12-4 to TRBJ1-1; D is unclear. CDR3 size: 13 residues. V dropped 3 bases and J dropped 1 base, with 6 bases sitting between them. The CDR3 DNA follows: TGTGCCAGCAGTTTTGACGGGAACACTGAAGCTTTCTTT. Its translation: CASSFDGNTEAFF.

This clonotype was detected only once. The rearrangement uses TRBV7-2 and TRBJ1-4; D not certain. The V gene lost 0 bases and the J gene lost 14 bases, with 16 bases spanning the gap. Germline-derived CDR1 and CDR2 are SGHTA and FQGNSA. The CDR3 runs 14 residues. CDR3 in amino acids: CASSLAGGHQVLFF. DNA for the CDR3: TGTGCCAGCAGCTTAGCAGGTGGCCACCAGGTCCTGTTTTTT.

Only a few counts were recorded for this clonotype. The V gene is TRBV29-1, the J gene TRBJ1-2, with D hard to call. Trimming shortened V by 4 bases and J by 7 bases, and 10 bases separated the two germline ends. Germline values: CDR1 SQVTM, CDR2 ANQGSEA. This CDR3 spans 11 amino acids. The CDR3 DNA follows: TGCAGCGTTGTGGGCGCGGGTGGCTACACCTTC. Its protein product is CSVVGAGGYTF.

This clonotype showed up just a few times. The chain carries TRBV9 and TRBJ2-5; D remains ambiguous. Germline-derived CDR1 and CDR2 are SGDLS and YYNGEE. The V gene lost 7 bases and the J gene lost 1 base, with 8 bases spanning the gap. This CDR3 is built from 12 residues. In DNA form, the CDR3 reads TGTGCCAGCTCGCGCGTCCAAGAGACCCAGTACTTC. Translating gives CASSRVQETQYF.

The chain links TRBV21-1 to TRBJ2-7; no check of the table's D call, TRBD1, against the DNA was made. TRBV21-1 counts as a pseudogene. The CDR3 is 16 residues long. The CDR3 loop reads CASSNGLDNSSYEQYF. CDR3 DNA sequence: TGTGCCAGCAGCAATGGTCTGGACAACAGCTCCTACGAGCAGTACTTC.

This clonotype was observed a few times. The CDR3 region has the DNA TGCAGTGCTAGGCCCGTTAGCTCCTACGAGCAGTACTTC. Translating gives CSARPVSSYEQYF. This chain connects TRBV20-1 to TRBJ2-7; no clear D. Trimming took off 3 bases at V and 0 bases at J, with 9 bases between the two ends. CDR3 length: 13 amino acids. Germline-derived CDR1 and CDR2 are DFQATT and SNEGSKA (reference sequence).

The chain carries TRBV10-3 and TRBJ2-5; possibly TRBD1 or TRBD2 for D (6 bases each). The germline V and J ends were trimmed by 3 bases and 2 bases, with 13 bases remaining between them. CDR1 and CDR2 from the germline V gene are ENHRY and SYGVKD. This CDR3 comprises 15 residues. Written as DNA, the CDR3 is TGTGCCATCAGTGAAGGGGGTGGACTACAAGAGACCCAGTACTTC. Translating it yields CAISEGGGLQETQYF.

J is TRBJ1-1 and V is TRBV4-3; TRBD1 is a possible D gene (5 bases). Trimming pared 0 bases from V and 0 bases from J, leaving 14 bases between. Germline V CDR1 and CDR2: LGHNA, YSLEER. This CDR3 comprises 17 residues. The CDR3 sequence: CASSQEQGARVNTEAFF. CDR3 DNA: TGCGCCAGCAGCCAAGAGCAGGGTGCACGCGTGAACACTGAAGCTTTCTTT.

This clonotype has just one count. This chain joins TRBV6-6 and TRBJ2-1, with TRBD2 identical over 15 bases. CDR1 and CDR2 (germline): MNHNY, SVGAGI (reference sequence). The CDR3 covers 16 residues. With 5 bases clipped from V and 5 bases from J, the junction kept 4 bases outside the gene matches. CDR3 in DNA: TGTGCCAGCAGTCGCCGGACTAGCGGGAGGGACAATGAGCAGTTCTTC. Encoded protein: CASSRRTSGRDNEQFF.

J is TRBJ2-1 and V is TRBV7-9; no reliable D call. The CDR3 has 16 amino acids. V lost 5 bases and J 5 bases, leaving 19 bases between the germline ends. Germline V CDR1 and CDR2: SEHNR, FQNEAQ (reference sequence). The CDR3: CASSLPGQTYHNEQFF. DNA of the CDR3: TGTGCCAGCAGCCTACCCGGGCAGACATACCACAATGAGCAGTTCTTC.

The chain couples TRBV4-3 to TRBJ2-2; D is unresolved. There are 17 residues in the CDR3. V was trimmed by 0 bases and J by 3 bases, leaving 14 bases between them. Germline lookup yields CDR1 LGHNA and CDR2 YSLEER. The CDR3 sequence: CASSQDRLGRDTGELFF. As DNA, the CDR3 is TGCGCCAGCAGCCAAGATCGTCTGGGCCGGGACACCGGGGAGCTGTTTTTT.

The chain couples TRBV5-6 to TRBJ1-3, with 7 bases that match TRBD1. The CDR3 is made up of 16 amino acids. Germline loops: CDR1 SGHDT, CDR2 YYEEEE. Trimming cost V 4 bases and J 0 bases; bases outside gene matches: 7. The CDR3 nucleotides are TGTGCCAGCAGCCCAAAAGACAGGGCCTCTGGAAACACCATATATTTT. Translation: CASSPKDRASGNTIYF.

This clonotype was counted only a few times. V and J are TRBV7-9 and TRBJ2-2; 11 bases are a match to TRBD2. Germline V lookup: CDR1 SEHNR, CDR2 FQNEAQ (reference sequence). After removal of 6 bases from V and 5 bases from J, the junction contained 5 bases not matched to a gene. This CDR3 has 15 residues. CDR3 in DNA: TGTGCCAGCAGACGGACTAGCGGGTCTACCGGGGAGCTGTTTTTT. This encodes CASRRTSGSTGELFF.